The 17 T cell receptor beta chains listed next were all sequenced from one sample in a study of T cell repertoires in cytomegalovirus infection. TCRdb re-called the reads with MiXCR, one entry per CDR3 protein. The top ten hold less than 15% of the sample, which has just under 550,000 distinct CDR3 sequences, about 26% seen once. The sequenced sample was PBMCs. The origin of the receptors is a human donor in good health (CMV status not recorded). Some clones in this sample may be carry-over from other donors' samples.

This clonotype appeared many times. The rearrangement joins TRBV7-2 to TRBJ1-1; possible D gene TRBD1, 6 bases. CDR1 and CDR2 (germline): SGHTA, FQGNSA. The CDR3 is 14 amino acids. V dropped 1 base and J dropped 1 base, with 7 bases sitting between them. CDR3 bases: TGTGCCAGCAGCTTAGTAGGGGGGAACACTGAAGCTTTCTTT. This codes for CASSLVGGNTEAFF.

The V gene is TRBV27, the J gene TRBJ2-7; D remains ambiguous. The germline V and J ends were trimmed by 4 bases and 3 bases, with 25 bases remaining between them. Per the germline V gene, CDR1 is MNHEY and CDR2 is SMNVEV (reference sequence). The CDR3 contains 18 residues. The CDR3 DNA sequence: TGTGCCAGCAGTTCCCGGGTAAATCTTCCTACGAACTTCTACGAGCAGTACTTC. It codes for CASSSRVNLPTNFYEQYF.

There are a few counts of this clonotype. J is TRBJ2-7 and V is TRBV2; D could derive from TRBD1 or TRBD2 (5 bases each). V was clipped by 6 bases and J by 6 bases, with 21 bases between them. The CDR3 is 15 amino acids. Germline loops: CDR1 SNHLY, CDR2 FYNNEI. Here the CDR3 DNA reads TGTGCCAGCAGCGGAACCGACCGAGGGACGGGCGAGCAGTACTTC. Translation gives CASSGTDRGTGEQYF.

The rearrangement links TRBV24-1 to TRBJ2-1, with D unresolved. V lost 9 bases and J 4 bases, leaving 6 bases between the germline ends. Germline CDR1 is KGHDR and CDR2 is SFDVKD. The CDR3 covers 11 residues. DNA of the CDR3: TGTGCCACCGGGGATTACAATGAGCAGTTCTTC. The encoded protein is CATGDYNEQFF.

The gene calls are TRBV10-2 and TRBJ2-4; 7 bases match TRBD2. Germline CDR1 and CDR2: WSHSY and SAAADI. This CDR3 is built from 14 residues. V lost 2 bases, J lost 6 bases, and 4 bases stayed unmatched. CDR3 in DNA: TGCGCCAGCAGTGAGGGGAGGGCGGGAAACATTCAGTACTTC. Protein: CASSEGRAGNIQYF.

This clonotype turned up a few times. V and J are TRBV6-2 or TRBV6-3 and TRBJ2-3; maybe TRBD2 (6 bases). V lost 8 bases, J lost 14 bases, and 17 bases lay in between. The germline V gene has CDR1 MNHEY and CDR2 SVGEGT. This CDR3 region has 11 residues. As DNA, the CDR3 is TGTGCCAGCTCTTCGTGGGAGGAGCGGTATTTT. This sequence encodes CASSSWEERYF.

This clonotype was detected a few times. This rearrangement joins TRBV29-1 to TRBJ2-7; 10 bases line up with TRBD2. Unmatched junction bases numbered 0, after V lost 4 bases and J lost 0 bases. Germline assignment: CDR1 SQVTM and CDR2 ANQGSEA. The CDR3 sequence is 13 residues long. CDR3 in DNA: TGCAGCGTTGCTAGCGGGAGCTCCTACGAGCAGTACTTC. Protein product: CSVASGSSYEQYF.

This clonotype was detected only a few times. V and J are TRBV7-9 and TRBJ2-1; D might be TRBD1 (5 bases). V was pared by 1 base and J by 10 bases, with 14 bases between. Germline V gene data show CDR1 as SEHNR and CDR2 as FQNEAQ (reference sequence). The length of the CDR3 is 14 residues. The CDR3 spells CASSLDLLSGEQFF. The CDR3, as DNA: TGTGCCAGCAGCTTAGATCTCCTCTCAGGGGAGCAGTTCTTC.

This clonotype was found many times. The J gene is TRBJ2-3, the V gene TRBV7-2; TRBD2 aligns across 8 bases. V dropped 5 bases and J dropped 4; count of bases not matched to a gene: 8. This CDR3 region has 15 residues. The germline V gene has CDR1 SGHTA and CDR2 FQGNSA. In nucleotides, the CDR3 is TGTGCCAGCAGCCGAGCGGGAGCGGGGTCAGATACGCAGTATTTT. Its protein is CASSRAGAGSDTQYF.

The CDR3 DNA follows: TGTGCCAGCAGCTCTGCAGTGACTAGCTTTATTGAGACCCAGTACTTC. It encodes CASSSAVTSFIETQYF. The V and J genes are TRBV12-3 or TRBV12-4 and TRBJ2-5; 7 positions match TRBD2. The trim removed 6 bases at V and 5 bases at J, leaving 15 bases unmatched. There are 16 residues in the CDR3.

Many counts were recorded for this clonotype. The chain couples TRBV7-9 to TRBJ1-5; 10 nucleotides align to TRBD1. V was clipped by 5 bases and J by 7 bases; unmatched bases: 5. This CDR3 comprises 14 residues. CDR1 and CDR2 (germline): SEHNR, FQNEAQ (reference sequence). The chain's CDR3 is CASSLTGGWQPQHF. The CDR3 DNA sequence: TGTGCCAGCAGCCTGACAGGGGGCTGGCAGCCCCAGCATTTT.

The chain has TRBV20-1 and TRBJ1-1; no clear D. The V end was cut by 6 bases, the J end by 4 bases, with 15 bases between. The CDR3 has 13 amino acids. Germline V gives CDR1 DFQATT, CDR2 SNEGSKA (reference sequence). The CDR3 reads CSAVGPRGTEAFF. The CDR3 DNA reads as TGCAGTGCCGTAGGACCTCGCGGCACTGAAGCTTTCTTT.

This chain uses TRBV2 with TRBJ1-6; D not certain. Trimming pared 7 bases from V and 0 bases from J, leaving 13 bases between. Germline values: CDR1 SNHLY, CDR2 FYNNEI. The CDR3 spans 16 residues. The CDR3: CASNSERSSYNSPLHF. Here the CDR3 DNA reads TGTGCCAGCAATTCGGAGAGGAGCTCCTATAATTCACCCCTCCACTTT.

This clonotype showed up just a few times. The chain recombines TRBV6-6 with TRBJ1-3, with no clear D. CDR1 and CDR2 (germline): MNHNY, SVGAGI (reference sequence). This CDR3 is 13 amino acids long. The V gene lost 10 bases and the J gene lost 1 base, with 11 bases spanning the gap. The CDR3 DNA follows: TGTGCCACCTTGAGGTATTCTGGAAACACCATATATTTT. This translates into CATLRYSGNTIYF.

This clonotype was seen at least ten times. The chain links TRBV7-9 to TRBJ2-1; 13 positions agree with TRBD2. The CDR3 length is 18 residues. Trimming took 2 bases from V and 0 from J; bases not matched to a gene: 4. Germline loops: CDR1 SEHNR, CDR2 FQNEAQ (reference sequence). CDR3 residues: CASSLRTSGRSSYNEQFF. DNA for the CDR3: TGTGCCAGCAGCTTACGGACTAGCGGGAGAAGCTCCTACAATGAGCAGTTCTTC. Based on the CDR3 plus reference TRBV7-9 and TRBJ2-1, the full variable domain is DTGVSQNPRHKITKRGQNVTFRCDPISEHNRLYWYRQTLGQGPEFLTYFQNEAQLEKSRLLSDRFSAERPKGSFSTLEIQRTEQGDSAMYLCASSLRTSGRSSYNEQFFGPGTRLTVL.

This sequence joins TRBV7-8 and TRBJ2-1, with 12 nucleotides matching TRBD2. The CDR3 has 17 amino acids. J was trimmed by 4 bases and V by 8 bases; bases with no gene match: 12. The germline CDR1 and CDR2 sequences are SGHVS and FQNEAQ. This CDR3 reads CASSQPLAGGGYNEQFF. CDR3 bases: TGTGCCAGCTCCCAGCCCCTAGCGGGGGGGGGGTACAATGAGCAGTTCTTC.

This chain uses TRBV6-2 or TRBV6-3 with TRBJ1-1, with a possible D match to TRBD1 (5 bases). Looked up from germline, CDR1 is MNHEY and CDR2 is SVGEGT. The CDR3 totals 14 residues. Trimming shortened V by 6 bases and J by 3 bases, and 14 bases separated the two germline ends. In nucleotides, the CDR3 is TGTGCCAGCAGCGATCCCGGGGGTGACACTGAAGCTTTCTTT. Encoded protein: CASSDPGGDTEAFF.